This is a list of T cell receptor beta chains from one sample in a study of control samples from healthy donors and cancer patients. Here immunoSEQ multiplex PCR was the method, and the copy in TCRdb shows in-frame clones only, minus some. The repertoire table contains fewer than 200,000 clones. The sequenced sample consisted of blood. The receptors shown here come from a woman in her 30s in good health. Both conserved end residues are part of each CDR3. A D gene is named only where the DNA matches it firmly.

NA,TRBV11-1,TRBJ2-6,TGTGCCAGCACCCCGGGGTGGGGTTCTGGGGCCAACGTCCTGACTTTC,CASTPGWGSGANVLTF
NA,TRBV4-2,TRBJ1-5,TGTGCCAGCAGCCAAGATTGGGCAGGCGGCAATCAGCCCCAGCATTTT,CASSQDWAGGNQPQHF
TRBD2,TRBV6-5,TRBJ2-5,TGTGCCAGCAGATTTAGCGGGGGGATTCAAGAGACCCAGTACTTC,CASRFSGGIQETQYF
TRBD2,TRBV19,TRBJ2-1,TGTGCCAGTAGTATAGAGGGACTAGCGGCCTACAATGAGCAGTTCTTC,CASSIEGLAAYNEQFF
NA,TRBV9,TRBJ1-1,TGTGCCAGCAGCCCGTATAGAATCCGGACTGAAGCTTTCTTT,CASSPYRIRTEAFF
NA,TRBV19,TRBJ1-1,TGTGCCAGTAGTATGGGTATGGGATACATGAACACTGAAGCTTTCTTT,CASSMGMGYMNTEAFF
NA,TRBV19,TRBJ1-1,TGTGCCAGTAGTCCTACCCTGAACACTGAAGCTTTCTTT,CASSPTLNTEAFF
TRBD1,TRBV9,TRBJ1-2,TGTGCCAGCAGTGCCTTATCCCGACAGGGCCGATGGGGGGGCTACACCTTC,CASSALSRQGRWGGYTF
NA,TRBV27,TRBJ2-7,TGTGCCAGCAGGGAGAGAGCCTCCGAGCAGTACTTC,CASRERASEQYF
NA,TRBV2,TRBJ1-1,TGTGCCAGCAGTGATCAGGGGAGTTCCCCTGAAGCTTTCTTT,CASSDQGSSPEAFF
TRBD1,TRBV11-2,TRBJ1-4,TGTGCCAGCAGCTTTAGTCCAGGGGGCTATCAATTTGAAAAACTGTTTTTT,CASSFSPGGYQFEKLFF
NA,TRBV19,TRBJ1-2,TGTGCCAGTAGTATGCCCTGGACGGCTAGCTATGGCTACACCTTC,CASSMPWTASYGYTF
NA,TRBV28,TRBJ1-2,TGTGCCAGCAGTTTTAGGGCGTCAGGAGGGGGCTACACCTTC,CASSFRASGGGYTF
TRBD1,TRBV5-1,TRBJ2-7,TGCGCCAGCAGGCGAGTGGGACAGTCCTACGAGCAGTACTTC,CASRRVGQSYEQYF
NA,TRBV5-6,TRBJ2-3,TGTGCCAGCAGCTCGTCCCGGGGCAGGCTAGATACGCAGTATTTT,CASSSSRGRLDTQYF
TRBD2,TRBV9,TRBJ2-7,TGTGCCAGCAGCGTAGGCCAGCGGGGGGGTTACGAGCAGTACTTC,CASSVGQRGGYEQYF
NA,TRBV12-5,TRBJ2-2,TGTGCTAGTGGTTGGTCCTCCGGGGAGCTGTTTTTT,CASGWSSGELFF
NA,TRBV12-3/TRBV12-4,TRBJ2-1,TGTGCCAGCTCCCTGTCTGACGTACTTCGGTTCTTC,CASSLSDVLRFF
NA,TRBV6-1,TRBJ2-3,TGTGCCAGCAGTGAACCGACCAACGCAGATACGCAGTATTTT,CASSEPTNADTQYF
TRBD2,TRBV5-1,TRBJ2-7,TGCGCCAGCAGCCTAAGCGGGGGGGCCTCCTACGAGCAGTACTTC,CASSLSGGASYEQYF
TRBD2,TRBV6-5,TRBJ2-1,TGTGCCAGCAGACGCGGGGGGGCCAGAGATGAGCAGTTCTTC,CASRRGGARDEQFF
NA,TRBV16,TRBJ1-2,TGTGCCAGCAGCCCCAGGATCCATGGCTACACCTTC,CASSPRIHGYTF
TRBD1,TRBV15,TRBJ1-4,TGTGCCACCTCGGACAGGGTGGGTGAAAAACTGTTTTTT,CATSDRVGEKLFF
TRBD2,TRBV7-8,TRBJ2-1,TGTGCCAGCACCCGGGGGGGCTTTGAGCAGTTCTTC,CASTRGGFEQFF
NA,TRBV4-1,TRBJ2-5,TGCGCCAGCAGCCAAGAGGGTCGAGGGGAAGAGACCCAGTACTTC,CASSQEGRGEETQYF
NA,TRBV4-1,TRBJ2-7,TGCGCCAGCAGCCAAGATGGGGTGGACGAGCAGTACTTC,CASSQDGVDEQYF
NA,TRBV5-1,TRBJ1-3,TGCGCCAGCAGCTTTGGACGGCGAGGTGGAAACACCATATATTTT,CASSFGRRGGNTIYF
NA,TRBV5-1,TRBJ1-4,TGCGCCAGCAGCTTGACAGGGCCGGTTGAAAAACTGTTTTTT,CASSLTGPVEKLFF
TRBD2,TRBV3-1/TRBV3-2,TRBJ2-1,TGTGCCAGCAGCCAAGAACCGCTCGGACTAGCGGGGGGGCCCATTCGTCGTGAGCAGTTCTTC,CASSQEPLGLAGGPIRREQFF
TRBD1,TRBV7-8,TRBJ1-5,TGTGCCAGCAGCTTAGCTCGGACAGGCGGGAATCAGCCCCAGCATTTT,CASSLARTGGNQPQHF
NA,TRBV2,TRBJ1-1,TGTGCCAGCAGTGAGGCAGGGTTCACTGAAGCTTTCTTT,CASSEAGFTEAFF
TRBD1,TRBV28,TRBJ2-7,TGTGCCAGCTACAGCGGACAGGACTACGAGCAGTACTTC,CASYSGQDYEQYF
NA,TRBV6-2/TRBV6-3,TRBJ2-1,TGTGCCAGCAGCCTAGGGGGTTATGAGCAGTTCTTC,CASSLGGYEQFF